A single sample gave rise to the 13 T cell receptor beta chains below, sequenced in a study of vaccination and CD4 T cells after COVID-19. Antigen specificity for these receptors is unknown. Sequencing of DNA taken from cultured CD4+ T cells relied on the Oncomine TCR Beta short-read assay. MiXCR was run by TCRdb on the PCR reads, yielding one entry per CDR3 protein. The data show about 18,000 distinct CDR3 sequences, with approximately 47% seen just once and around 18% held by the top ten. Indicated treatment: 10-day PBMC culture with coronavirus spike peptide pools or control peptides (ViraFEST assay). Sequencing used CD4+ T cells from blood, cultured in vitro, obtained before SARS-CoV-2 vaccination. The receptors were sampled from a human donor who received a COVID-19 vaccine.

The rearrangement links TRBV20-1 to TRBJ2-2; 7 nucleotides line up with TRBD1. CDR1 and CDR2 from the germline V gene are DFQATT and SNEGSKA (reference sequence). CDR3 length equals 13 residues. The CDR3 region has the DNA TGCAGCGTCGCCTTACAGGGGACCGGGGAGCTGTTTTTT. Protein sequence: CSVALQGTGELFF.

CDR3 in amino acids: CASSSGQGRDSPLHF. CDR3 DNA: TGTGCCAGCAGTTCTGGACAGGGCAGGGATTCACCCCTCCACTTT. This chain uses TRBV12-3 or TRBV12-4 with TRBJ1-6; 8 nucleotides line up with TRBD1. The CDR3 spans 15 residues. V lost 4 bases and J lost 8; bases outside the gene matches: 7.

The rearrangement uses TRBV9 and TRBJ2-1; D gene ambiguous. Trimming stripped 0 bases from V and 0 bases from J, with 7 bases between. This CDR3 is 15 amino acids long. Germline V gives CDR1 SGDLS, CDR2 YYNGEE. CDR3 loop: CASSVGLISYNEQFF. For the CDR3, the DNA is TGTGCCAGCAGCGTAGGACTGATCTCCTACAATGAGCAGTTCTTC.

This sequence joins TRBV5-1 and TRBJ2-3; D might be TRBD1 (6 bases). This CDR3 contains 14 residues. V gave up 4 bases and J gave up 1 base, with 10 bases separating them. Germline CDR1 reads SGHRS; CDR2 reads YFSETQ. In DNA, the CDR3 is TGCGCCAGCAGCGGGGGCCGGCGCACAGATACGCAGTATTTT. It yields the protein CASSGGRRTDTQYF.

The rearrangement uses TRBV6-1 and TRBJ1-1, with D maybe TRBD1 (5 bases). The CDR3 has 14 residues. V lost 7 bases and J 5 bases, leaving 17 bases between the germline ends. Germline assignment: CDR1 MNHNS and CDR2 SASEGT. The CDR3 sequence: CASIMAQGSTEAFF. CDR3 bases: TGTGCCAGCATAATGGCCCAGGGATCGACTGAAGCTTTCTTT.

J is TRBJ1-1 and V is TRBV7-2, with 9 bases identical to TRBD1. V shed 3 bases and J 6 bases; nucleotides not matched to a gene: 8. The CDR3 runs to 15 residues. The germline CDR1 and CDR2 sequences are SGHTA and FQGNSA. Here the CDR3 reads CASSFKTGGRAEAFF. The DNA for the CDR3 is TGTGCCAGCAGCTTTAAGACAGGGGGTAGAGCTGAAGCTTTCTTT.

The chain carries TRBV20-1 and TRBJ2-1, with 10 bases identical to TRBD2. This CDR3 contains 14 residues. Germline lookup yields CDR1 DFQATT and CDR2 SNEGSKA (reference sequence). Unmatched junction bases numbered 4, after V lost 0 bases and J lost 8 bases. In DNA form, the CDR3 reads TGCAGTGCTAGAGATCCCCTAGCGGGGGATGAGCAGTTCTTC. Translating it yields CSARDPLAGDEQFF.

This clonotype was observed a handful of times. This chain uses TRBV6-1 with TRBJ1-3; 7 nucleotides line up with TRBD1. V was pared by 6 bases and J by 0 bases, with 5 bases of the junction left unmatched. The CDR3 has 15 amino acids. Germline V lookup: CDR1 MNHNS, CDR2 SASEGT. The DNA for the CDR3 is TGTGCCAGCAGGACAGGGCCAAGCTCTGGAAACACCATATATTTT. Protein: CASRTGPSSGNTIYF.

V gene TRBV24-1 combines with J gene TRBJ1-5; possible D gene TRBD1, 5 bases. The V gene lost 9 bases and the J gene lost 2 bases, with 7 bases spanning the gap. Germline lookup yields CDR1 KGHDR and CDR2 SFDVKD. This CDR3 region has 12 residues. The CDR3 here is CATQGGNQPQHF. CDR3 coding DNA: TGTGCCACCCAGGGCGGCAATCAGCCCCAGCATTTT.

This clonotype appeared a few times. The rearrangement joins TRBV20-1 to TRBJ2-5, with 7 nucleotides matching TRBD1. V lost 3 bases and J lost 4; bases outside the gene matches: 11. This CDR3 spans 15 amino acids. The germline CDR1 and CDR2 sequences are DFQATT and SNEGSKA (reference sequence). CDR3 DNA sequence: TGCAGTGCTAGTGCCCCACAGGGGAGAATAGAGACCCAGTACTTC. Its translation: CSASAPQGRIETQYF.

The V and J genes are TRBV12-3 or TRBV12-4 and TRBJ2-3; perhaps D is TRBD1 or TRBD2 (5 bases each). Trimming cost V 0 bases and J 0 bases, with 10 bases left between them. There are 16 residues in the CDR3. The CDR3 coding sequence is TGTGCCAGCAGTTTAGCGGACGGGGCTAGCACAGATACGCAGTATTTT. The encoded protein is CASSLADGASTDTQYF.

The chain combines TRBV6-2 or TRBV6-3 with TRBJ2-7, with 11 bases identical to TRBD2. CDR3 length: 14 residues. The J segment lost 5 bases and the V segment lost 10 bases, leaving 10 bases of the junction unmatched. Germline assignment: CDR1 MNHEY and CDR2 SVGEGT. Written as DNA, the CDR3 is TGTGCCACCGCAGCTAGCGGGGGGTTCCACGAGCAGTACTTC. Amino acids: CATAASGGFHEQYF.

The V call is TRBV6-4, the J call TRBJ2-7, with 9 nucleotides matching TRBD1. Germline CDR1 MRHNA, CDR2 SNTAGT. Trimming cost V 7 bases and J 5 bases; bases outside gene matches: 15. The CDR3 contains 16 residues. CDR3 loop: CASIHERGQGTNEQYF. Here the CDR3 DNA reads TGTGCCAGCATCCATGAGAGGGGACAGGGTACGAACGAGCAGTACTTC.